This T cell receptor (beta chain) comes out of a study of T cell clones after liver transplantation. The wider study: Liver transplant recipients had immunosuppression withdrawal attempted within 2 years. A pre-transplant mixed lymphocyte reaction with TCRbeta sequencing defined graft-donor-reactive clones followed in post-transplant blood. Graft-donor-reactive sequences were compared with third-party-reactive TCRbeta sequences from pre-transplant mixed lymphocyte reactions. Study findings and constraints: Post-transplant, graft-donor-reactive CD4 TCRbeta sequences in blood dropped significantly in most of the 8 subjects.

Concerning this clone: The antigen remains unidentified.

This CDR3 is built from 12 residues. The V gene's germline CDR1 is SGHAT and CDR2 FQNNGV. The V end was cut by 2 bases, the J end by 4 bases, with 6 bases between. The assay was immunoSEQ multiplex PCR, and TCRdb's table has in-frame clones only and misses some. The sample yields over 60,000 clones, about 80% seen once. The sequences come from CD4+ T cells from blood, collected before liver transplant. This receptor was identified in a human donor who received a liver transplant. The chain joins TRBV11-2 to TRBJ2-7; perhaps TRBD1 as D (5 bases). The CDR3 coding sequence is TGTGCCAGCAGCTTACAGGGTTACGAGCAGTACTTC. Translated: CASSLQGYEQYF. The full variable domain, its missing parts supplied by reference TRBV11-2 and TRBJ2-7, is EAGVAQSPRYKIIEKRQSVAFWCNPISGHATLYWYQQILGQGPKLLIQFQNNGVVDDSQLPKDRFSAERLKGVDSTLKIQPAKLEDSAVYLCASSLQGYEQYFGPGTRLTVT.